This TCR beta chain derives from a study of shared clonotypes between healthy human individuals. CDR1 and CDR2 (germline): ENHRY, SYGVKD. V shed 5 bases, J shed 1 base, and the junction held 4 bases outside the gene matches. The CDR3 is made up of 15 amino acids. The study ran the assay at deep level. Produced via immunoSEQ multiplex PCR; TCRdb's table is partial and in-frame only. The table has around 980,000 clones, around 82% seen once. The receptor was derived from a man younger than 35 in good health. Some clones in this sample may be carry-over from other donors' samples. Sequences were obtained from memory CD4+ T cells from PBMCs. The subset: CD45RA-negative fraction. This chain links TRBV10-3 with TRBJ1-4, with TRBD1 matching over 7 bases. CDR3 bases: TGTGCCATCAGTCAAGGGGGCTTAACTAATGAAAAACTGTTTTTT. Protein sequence: CAISQGGLTNEKLFF.